These 4 T cell receptor beta chains were sequenced from one sample in a study of T cell repertoires in cytomegalovirus infection. TCRdb called the reads again in MiXCR, with one record for every CDR3 protein. The table lists 300,000 or so distinct CDR3 sequences, about a tenth of them singletons. Material: PBMCs. The source of these receptors is a human donor in good health (CMV status not recorded). Some clones in this sample may be carry-over from other donors' samples.

This clonotype was seen only a few times. The chain links TRBV2 to TRBJ2-4; possibly TRBD1 or TRBD2 for D (5 bases each). Trimming left V 6 bases short and J 13 bases short, with 19 bases between. The CDR3 contains 13 residues. CDR1 and CDR2 (germline): SNHLY, FYNNEI. The CDR3 bases are TGTGCCAGCAGCGCCGGGACCCCAATTCCCCAGTACTTC. Protein: CASSAGTPIPQYF.

The table lists this clonotype with a few counts. V and J are TRBV20-1 and TRBJ2-1, with TRBD2 matching 11 bases. Germline V CDR1 and CDR2: DFQATT, SNEGSKA (reference sequence). The CDR3 consists of 14 residues. CDR3 sequence (DNA): TGCAGCGGAGGACTAGCGGGTTTGTACAATGAGCAGTTCTTC. This encodes CSGGLAGLYNEQFF.

The table lists this clonotype with many counts. This chain uses TRBV7-2 with TRBJ1-3; D remains unclear. Per germline, CDR1 SGHTA and CDR2 FQGNSA. CDR3 length: 15 residues. Trimming shortened V by 1 base and J by 2 bases, and 9 bases separated the two germline ends. This CDR3 is CASSLGPETGNTIYF. For the CDR3, the DNA is TGTGCCAGCAGCTTAGGTCCGGAAACTGGAAACACCATATATTTT. Supplemented by reference TRBV7-2 and TRBJ1-3, the full variable domain reads GAGVSQSPSNKVTEKGKDVELRCDPISGHTALYWYRQSLGQGLEFLIYFQGNSAPDKSGLPSDRFSAERTGGSVSTLTIQRTQQEDSAVYLCASSLGPETGNTIYFGEGSWLTVV.

This clonotype was counted between two and nine times. The chain combines TRBV28 with TRBJ1-1; D ambiguous. CDR1 MDHEN and CDR2 SYDVKM come from the germline V gene. Trimming cost V 6 bases and J 11 bases, with 19 bases left between them. The CDR3 covers 13 residues. The CDR3 region has the DNA TGTGCCAGCAGACCCCGCGGGTTCCACAATGCTTTCTTT. This codes for CASRPRGFHNAFF.